These 15 T cell receptor beta chains were all obtained from the same sample, sequenced in a study of OX40 agonist ivuxolimab in advanced cancers. The protocol was immunoSEQ multiplex PCR, while the TCRdb copy is restricted to in-frame clones and leaves out a portion. This table has 60,000 to 80,000 clones, 79% appearing once. Specimen: CD4+ or CD8+ T cells sorted from blood, collected in a trial of the OX40 agonist ivuxolimab. Receptor source: an adult with an advanced solid tumor such as melanoma, head and neck, liver or kidney cancer.

This rearrangement joins TRBV7-2 to TRBJ2-1; 9 bases map to TRBD2. Germline V lookup: CDR1 SGHTA, CDR2 FQGNSA. The CDR3 is 14 residues long. Trimming removed 5 bases from V and 9 bases from J; junction bases left unmatched: 8. CDR3 protein: CASSPSRGGGEQFF. In DNA form, the CDR3 reads TGTGCCAGCAGCCCCTCGCGGGGGGGTGGTGAGCAGTTCTTC.

This chain joins TRBV10-3 and TRBJ2-5; D not certain. Judging by the DNA end, TRBJ2-7 fits better; the J call may be wrong. The CDR3 runs to 13 residues. Germline assignment: CDR1 ENHRY and CDR2 SYGVKD. The CDR3 nucleotides read TGTGCCATCCGGCAAGGAGAGCCCTACGAGCAGTACTTC. This encodes CAIRQGEPYEQYF.

The genes are TRBV7-9 and TRBJ2-3, with 10 bases identical to TRBD2. CDR1 is SEHNR and CDR2 is FQNEAQ in the germline V gene (reference sequence). The CDR3 has 16 residues. The trim removed 5 bases at V and 2 bases at J, leaving 7 bases unmatched. CDR3 loop: CASSPSGSSDTDTQYF. The CDR3 nucleotides read TGTGCCAGCAGCCCTAGCGGGAGCAGTGACACAGATACGCAGTATTTT.

V and J are TRBV12-5 and TRBJ2-7, with unresolved D. This CDR3 contains 13 residues. The V end was cut by 7 bases, the J end by 7 bases, with 17 bases between. The germline V gene has CDR1 LGHNT and CDR2 FRNRAP. This CDR3 reads CASESRRHGEQYF. CDR3 bases: TGTGCTAGTGAGTCCCGGCGTCATGGGGAGCAGTACTTC.

This clone has a single count. This chain uses TRBV2 with TRBJ2-7; D remains unclear. CDR1 SNHLY and CDR2 FYNNEI come from the germline V gene. V was trimmed by 6 bases and J by 7 bases, leaving 19 bases between them. This CDR3 region has 14 residues. DNA of the CDR3: TGTGCCAGCAGACCGGGCCCCGTGGCTGGGGAGCAGTACTTC. It yields the protein CASRPGPVAGEQYF.

The V call is TRBV6-5, the J call TRBJ1-2; weak D call: TRBD1 (5 bases). Germline-derived CDR1 and CDR2 are MNHEY and SVGAGI. V was pared by 0 bases and J by 7 bases, with 15 bases between. The CDR3 runs to 15 residues. The CDR3 DNA is TGTGCCAGCAGTTACTCAAGTGAGGGGCTGTCTGGCTACACCTTC. Its translation is CASSYSSEGLSGYTF.

The rearrangement uses TRBV28 and TRBJ2-5; 7 bases agree with TRBD2. The ends lost 2 bases at V and 4 bases at J; junction bases unmatched: 7. This CDR3 spans 15 amino acids. Germline CDR1 reads MDHEN; CDR2 reads SYDVKM. The CDR3 region is CASSLPGGRVETQYF. The CDR3, as DNA: TGTGCCAGCAGTTTACCGGGAGGACGAGTAGAGACCCAGTACTTC. Combining the CDR3 with reference TRBV28 and TRBJ2-5 gives the whole variable domain DVKVTQSSRYLVKRTGEKVFLECVQDMDHENMFWYRQDPGLGLRLIYFSYDVKMKEKGDIPEGYSVSREKKERFSLILESASTNQTSMYLCASSLPGGRVETQYFGPGTRLLVL.

This clone was counted between two and nine times. J is TRBJ2-1 and V is TRBV28, with no clear D. Per germline, CDR1 MDHEN and CDR2 SYDVKM. V was clipped by 2 bases and J by 8 bases, with 7 bases between them. CDR3 size: 12 residues. The CDR3 DNA follows: TGTGCCAGCAGTTTAAAGGCAGATGAGCAGTTCTTC. The encoded protein is CASSLKADEQFF.

The chain recombines TRBV11-2 with TRBJ2-7; D call uncertain. The V end lost 5 bases, the J end lost 3 bases, and 14 bases lay between the germline ends. Germline lookup yields CDR1 SGHAT and CDR2 FQNNGV. This CDR3 is built from 14 residues. CDR3 coding DNA: TGTGCCAGCAGCCACACAAACACCAACTACGAGCAGTACTTC. Translated, it gives CASSHTNTNYEQYF.

V and J are TRBV19 and TRBJ1-1, with a possible D match to TRBD1 (5 bases). CDR3 length equals 14 residues. Trimming took 8 bases from V and 0 from J, leaving 13 bases between them. The V gene's germline CDR1 is LNHDA and CDR2 SQIVND (reference sequence). CDR3 DNA: TGTGCCAGTCCGCAGGGTGGGATGAACACTGAAGCTTTCTTT. Translated, it gives CASPQGGMNTEAFF.

The chain links TRBV15 to TRBJ1-1, with 8 bases aligning to TRBD1. V lost 3 bases and J lost 0; bases outside the gene matches: 6. Germline V gene data show CDR1 as LNHNV and CDR2 as YYDKDF (reference sequence). This CDR3 has 16 amino acids. The CDR3 nucleotides are TGTGCCACCAGCAGGAGGGGGGACAGGATGAACACTGAAGCTTTCTTT. It codes for CATSRRGDRMNTEAFF.

The chain uses TRBV29-1 and TRBJ1-2; 7 nucleotides match TRBD1. Trimming cost V 6 bases and J 6 bases; bases outside gene matches: 7. The CDR3 sequence is 12 residues long. Germline V gene lookup returns CDR1 SQVTM and CDR2 ANQGSEA. The CDR3 is CSVDGTVDGYTF. Here the CDR3 DNA reads TGCAGCGTGGATGGGACAGTCGATGGCTACACCTTC.

The chain carries TRBV18 and TRBJ1-1; D is perhaps TRBD1 (5 bases). The germline CDR1 and CDR2 sequences are KGHSH and LQKENI. Trimming cost V 3 bases and J 2 bases, with 10 bases left between them. CDR3 length equals 14 residues. Here the CDR3 DNA reads TGTGCCAGCTCACCGGGGACGGATAACACTGAAGCTTTCTTT. Translated, it gives CASSPGTDNTEAFF.

The chain joins TRBV27 to TRBJ2-5; possible D gene TRBD1, 6 bases. Deletions cut 5 bases from V and 1 base from J, with 11 bases between. CDR3 size: 14 residues. Looked up from germline, CDR1 is MNHEY and CDR2 is SMNVEV (reference sequence). As DNA, the CDR3 is TGTGCCAGCAGTATACAGGGCTTCCAAGAGACCCAGTACTTC. It codes for CASSIQGFQETQYF.

This clone was detected a few times. The genes are TRBV7-3 and TRBJ2-3; weak D call: TRBD1 (6 bases). The CDR3 extends over 17 amino acids. Germline loops: CDR1 SGHTA, CDR2 FQGTGA. The germline V and J ends were trimmed by 3 bases and 3 bases, with 19 bases remaining between them. The CDR3 spells CASSFHDSHRGTDTQYF. The CDR3 coding sequence is TGTGCCAGCAGCTTCCACGACTCTCATAGGGGGACAGATACGCAGTATTTT.